This T cell receptor beta chain originates from a study of read filtering for tumor transcriptome and immune sequencing. Ten or more counts support this clonotype. Molecular barcoded adaptors covering alpha/delta and beta/gamma chains were used on approximately 400 ng RNA. TCRdb called the reads again in MiXCR, with one record for every CDR3 protein. This sample yields about 39,000 distinct CDR3 sequences, of which around an eighth are seen a single time; 5.5% to 7% belongs to the top ten. The CDR3 length is 13 residues. The germline V and J ends were trimmed by 6 bases and 2 bases, with 9 bases remaining between them. The germline CDR1 and CDR2 sequences are SGHVS and FQNEAQ.

The sequencing input was a population of CD138-negative cells sorted from bone marrow. This receptor was taken from a donor at least 40 years old with multiple myeloma. The V and J genes are TRBV7-8 and TRBJ2-3; no firm D call. CDR3 in DNA: TGTGCCAGCAGAGGTTCCTCCACAGATACGCAGTATTTT. Its translation: CASRGSSTDTQYF.